This TCR beta chain was identified in a study of shared T cell receptors in the human thymus. TCRdb's table, derived via immunoSEQ multiplex PCR, lists solely in-frame clones and lacks some. The table shows 720,000 or so clones, with approximately 85% occurring only once. Trimming shortened V by 7 bases and J by 3 bases, and 17 bases separated the two germline ends. CDR1 and CDR2 (germline): SGDLS, YYNGEE. The CDR3 is 15 residues long. The data also belong to a second study, concerning human thymus T cells.

The sequencing sample was made of thymocytes. The chain recombines TRBV9 with TRBJ2-1; no definite D call. This clonotype was obtained from a girl under three years old with a congenital heart defect. CDR3 sequence reads: CASAPPSENYNEQFF. CDR3 nucleotide sequence: TGTGCCAGCGCCCCACCAAGCGAGAACTACAATGAGCAGTTCTTC.